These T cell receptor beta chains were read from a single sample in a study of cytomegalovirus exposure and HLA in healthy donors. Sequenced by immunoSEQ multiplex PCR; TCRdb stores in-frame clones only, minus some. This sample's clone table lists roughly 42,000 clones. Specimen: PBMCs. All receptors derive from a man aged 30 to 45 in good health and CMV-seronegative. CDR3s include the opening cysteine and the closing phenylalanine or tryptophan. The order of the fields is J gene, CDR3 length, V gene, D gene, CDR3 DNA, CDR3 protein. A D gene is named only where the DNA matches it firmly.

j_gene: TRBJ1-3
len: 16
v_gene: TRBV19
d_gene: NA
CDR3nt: TGTGCCAGTAGTATAGATTGGGGGCGGCGTGGAAACACCATATATTTT
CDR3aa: CASSIDWGRRGNTIYF

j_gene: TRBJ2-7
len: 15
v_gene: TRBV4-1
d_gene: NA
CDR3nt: TGCGCCAGCAGCAACCCGACACGCTTACCCTACGAGCAGTACTTC
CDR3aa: CASSNPTRLPYEQYF

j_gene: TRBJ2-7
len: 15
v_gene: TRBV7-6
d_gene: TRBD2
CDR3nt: TGTGCCAGCAGCTTAGATGGACTAGCTCGGGACGAGCAGTACTTC
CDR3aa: CASSLDGLARDEQYF

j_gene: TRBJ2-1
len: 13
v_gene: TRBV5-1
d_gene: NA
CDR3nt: TGCGCCAGCAGCTTGAACTTAGACAATGAGCAGTTCTTC
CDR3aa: CASSLNLDNEQFF

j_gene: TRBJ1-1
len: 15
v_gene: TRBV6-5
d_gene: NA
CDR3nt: TGTGCCAGCAGGTTAACGGCCCAGGGAGGCACTGAAGCTTTCTTT
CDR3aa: CASRLTAQGGTEAFF

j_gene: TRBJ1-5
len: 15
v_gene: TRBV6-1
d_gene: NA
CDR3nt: TGTGCCAGCAGTGAAGCGATGGGGGCCAGTCAGCCCCAGCATTTT
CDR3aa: CASSEAMGASQPQHF

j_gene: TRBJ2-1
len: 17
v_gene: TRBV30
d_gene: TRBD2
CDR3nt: TGTGCCTGGAGTGGCTTAAGACTAGCGGACTCCTACAATGAACAGTTCTTC
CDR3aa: CAWSGLRLADSYNEQFF

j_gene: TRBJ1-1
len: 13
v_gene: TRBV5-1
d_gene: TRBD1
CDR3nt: TGCGCCAGCAGCTTTAAGGGGGCCACTGAAGCTTTCTTT
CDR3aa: CASSFKGATEAFF

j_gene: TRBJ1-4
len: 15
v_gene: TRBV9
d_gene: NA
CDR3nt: TGTGCCAGCAGCGTCCTCGGAGGGGCTAATGAAAAACTGTTTTTT
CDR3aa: CASSVLGGANEKLFF

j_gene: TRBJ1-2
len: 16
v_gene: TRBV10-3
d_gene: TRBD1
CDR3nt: TGTGCCATCCGCAAAAGTCCTGGGACAGGGGGCGATGGCTACACCTTC
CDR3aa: CAIRKSPGTGGDGYTF

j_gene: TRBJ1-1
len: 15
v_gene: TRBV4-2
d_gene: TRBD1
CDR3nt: TGTGCCAGCAGCGCCCGACAGGGAAGGAACACTGAAGCTTTCTTT
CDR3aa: CASSARQGRNTEAFF

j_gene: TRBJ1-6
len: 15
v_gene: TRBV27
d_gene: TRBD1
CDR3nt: TGTGCCAGCAGTTCAGACAGGGGGAGGAATTCACCCCTCCACTTT
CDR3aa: CASSSDRGRNSPLHF

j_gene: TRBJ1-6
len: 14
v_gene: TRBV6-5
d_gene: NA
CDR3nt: TGTGCCAGCAGGACGGACGGGAATAATTCACCCCTCCACTTT
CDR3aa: CASRTDGNNSPLHF

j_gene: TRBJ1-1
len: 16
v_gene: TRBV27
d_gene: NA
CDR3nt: TGTGCCAGCAGCATATACCGGGACACGGATAACACTGAAGCTTTCTTT
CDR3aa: CASSIYRDTDNTEAFF

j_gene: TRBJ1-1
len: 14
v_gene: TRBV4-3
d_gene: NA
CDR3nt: TGCGCCAGCAGCCAAGATCGGGGGACCACTGAAGCTTTCTTT
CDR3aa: CASSQDRGTTEAFF

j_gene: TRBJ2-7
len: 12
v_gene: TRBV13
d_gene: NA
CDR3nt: TGTGCCAGCAGCTTAGGCCTGTACGAGCAGTACTTC
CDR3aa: CASSLGLYEQYF

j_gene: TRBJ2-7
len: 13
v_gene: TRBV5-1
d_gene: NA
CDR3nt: TGCGCCAGCAGCTTGACAGGACCCTACGAGCAGTACTTC
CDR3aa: CASSLTGPYEQYF

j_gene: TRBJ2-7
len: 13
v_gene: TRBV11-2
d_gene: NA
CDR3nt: TGTGCCAGCACCAAAAGTGGCTTTTACGAGCAGTACTTC
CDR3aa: CASTKSGFYEQYF

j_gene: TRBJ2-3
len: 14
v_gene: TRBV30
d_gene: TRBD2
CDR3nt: TGTGCCTGGCGCGGACTAGCGAGCACAGATACGCAGTATTTT
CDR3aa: CAWRGLASTDTQYF

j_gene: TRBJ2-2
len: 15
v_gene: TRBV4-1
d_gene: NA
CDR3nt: TGCGCCAGCAGCCTGAGGGCTGCTACCCCCGGGGAGCTGTTTTTT
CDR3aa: CASSLRAATPGELFF

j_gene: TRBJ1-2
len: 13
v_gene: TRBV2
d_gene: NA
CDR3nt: TGTGCCAGCAGTGAAGAGCGGTTGGGCAGCCACACCTTC
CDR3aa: CASSEERLGSHTF

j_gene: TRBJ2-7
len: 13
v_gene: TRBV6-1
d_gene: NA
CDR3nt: TGTGCCAGCAGTGAACTCTTTGCGGGCGAGCAGTACTTC
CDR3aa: CASSELFAGEQYF

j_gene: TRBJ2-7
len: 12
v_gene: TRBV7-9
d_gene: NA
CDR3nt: TGTGCCAGCAGCTTAGGACACTTCGAGCAGTACTTC
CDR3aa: CASSLGHFEQYF

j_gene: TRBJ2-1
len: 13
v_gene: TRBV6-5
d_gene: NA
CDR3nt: TGTGCCAGCAGTTACGACTTCATCAGTGAGCAGTTCTTC
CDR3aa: CASSYDFISEQFF

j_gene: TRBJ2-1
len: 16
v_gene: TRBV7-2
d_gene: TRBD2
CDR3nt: TGTGCCAGCAGCAGCCCGGGACTAGCGGCCTACAATGAGCAGTTCTTC
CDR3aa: CASSSPGLAAYNEQFF